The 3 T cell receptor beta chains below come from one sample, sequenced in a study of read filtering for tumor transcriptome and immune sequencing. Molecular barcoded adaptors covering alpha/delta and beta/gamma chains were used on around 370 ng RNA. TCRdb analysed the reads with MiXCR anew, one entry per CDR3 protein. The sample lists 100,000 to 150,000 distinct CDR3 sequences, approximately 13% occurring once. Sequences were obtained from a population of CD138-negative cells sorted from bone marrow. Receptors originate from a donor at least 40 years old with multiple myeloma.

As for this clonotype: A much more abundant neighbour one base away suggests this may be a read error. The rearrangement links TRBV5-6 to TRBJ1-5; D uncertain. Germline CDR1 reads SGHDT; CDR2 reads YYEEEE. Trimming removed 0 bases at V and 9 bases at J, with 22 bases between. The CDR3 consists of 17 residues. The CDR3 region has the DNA TGTGCCAGCAGCTTGGGTGTCTCTATCGCCGGCGATCGGCCCCAGCATTTT. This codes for CASSLGVSIAGDRPQHF.

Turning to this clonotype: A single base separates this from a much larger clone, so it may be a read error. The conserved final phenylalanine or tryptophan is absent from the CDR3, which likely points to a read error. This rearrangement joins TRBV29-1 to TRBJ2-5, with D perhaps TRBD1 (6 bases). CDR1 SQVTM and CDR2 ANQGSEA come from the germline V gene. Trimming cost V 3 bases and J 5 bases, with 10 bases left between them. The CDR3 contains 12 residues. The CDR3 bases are TGCAGCGTTGACAGGGGTGGGGAGACCCAGTACTCC. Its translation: CSVDRGGETQYS.

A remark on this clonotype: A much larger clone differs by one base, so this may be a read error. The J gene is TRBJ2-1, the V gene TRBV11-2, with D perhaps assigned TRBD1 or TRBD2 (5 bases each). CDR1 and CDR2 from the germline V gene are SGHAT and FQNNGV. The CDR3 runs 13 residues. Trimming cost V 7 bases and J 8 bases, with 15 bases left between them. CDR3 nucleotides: TGTGCCAGCACCCTAGTGGGGACCCATGAGCAGTTCTTC. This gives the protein CASTLVGTHEQFF. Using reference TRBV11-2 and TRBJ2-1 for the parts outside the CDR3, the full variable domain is EAGVAQSPRYKIIEKRQSVAFWCNPISGHATLYWYQQILGQGPKLLIQFQNNGVVDDSQLPKDRFSAERLKGVDSTLKIQPAKLEDSAVYLCASTLVGTHEQFFGPGTRLTVL.